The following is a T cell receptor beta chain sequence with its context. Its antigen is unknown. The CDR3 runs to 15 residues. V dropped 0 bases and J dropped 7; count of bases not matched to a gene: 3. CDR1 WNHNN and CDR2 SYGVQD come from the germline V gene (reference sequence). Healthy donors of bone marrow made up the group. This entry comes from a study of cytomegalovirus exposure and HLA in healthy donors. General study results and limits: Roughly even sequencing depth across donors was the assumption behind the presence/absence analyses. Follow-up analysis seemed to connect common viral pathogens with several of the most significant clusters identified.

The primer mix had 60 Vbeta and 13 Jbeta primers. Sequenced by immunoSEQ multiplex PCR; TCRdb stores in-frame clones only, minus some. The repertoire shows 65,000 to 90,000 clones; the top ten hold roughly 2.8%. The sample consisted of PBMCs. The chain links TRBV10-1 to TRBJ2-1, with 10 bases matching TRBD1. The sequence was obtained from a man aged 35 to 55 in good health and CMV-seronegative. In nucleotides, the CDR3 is TGCGCCAGCAGTGAGTCGGGGACAGGGGAGAATGAGCAGTTCTTC. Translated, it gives CASSESGTGENEQFF.